The sequence of this T cell receptor beta chain was determined in a study of cytomegalovirus exposure and HLA in healthy donors. The PCR contained 60 Vbeta and 13 Jbeta primers. Sequencing was performed with immunoSEQ multiplex PCR; in TCRdb, only in-frame clones are kept and a portion is missing. The sample lists approximately 210,000 clones, 81% seen once, with about 1.8% in the top ten. With 0 bases removed from V and 1 base from J, the gap between germline ends came to 14 bases. Germline V lookup: CDR1 SGHTS, CDR2 YDEGEE. The CDR3 is 17 residues long. This chain links TRBV5-8 with TRBJ1-5; a weak D match, TRBD1 (5 bases). This TCR was sampled from a young man in good health and CMV-seronegative. Input material: PBMCs. The CDR3 is CASSLAITGISNQPQHF. In DNA, the CDR3 is TGTGCCAGCAGCTTGGCCATTACAGGCATAAGCAATCAGCCCCAGCATTTT. The whole variable domain, remainder taken from reference TRBV5-8 and TRBJ1-5, is EAGVTQSPTHLIKTRGQQATLRCSPISGHTSVYWYQQALGLGLQFLLWYDEGEERNRGNFPPRFSGRQFPNYSSELNVNALELEDSALYLCASSLAITGISNQPQHFGDGTRLSIL.